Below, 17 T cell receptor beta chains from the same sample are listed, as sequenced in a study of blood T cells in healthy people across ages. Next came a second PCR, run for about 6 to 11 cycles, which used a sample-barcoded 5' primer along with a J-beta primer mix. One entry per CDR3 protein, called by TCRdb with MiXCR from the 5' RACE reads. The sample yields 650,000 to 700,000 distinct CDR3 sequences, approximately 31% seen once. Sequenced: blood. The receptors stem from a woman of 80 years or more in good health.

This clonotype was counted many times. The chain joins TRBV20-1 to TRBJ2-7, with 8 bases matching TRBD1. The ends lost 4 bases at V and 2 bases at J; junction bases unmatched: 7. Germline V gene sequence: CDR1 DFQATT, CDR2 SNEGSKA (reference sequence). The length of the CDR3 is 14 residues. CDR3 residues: CSATGQENTYEQYF. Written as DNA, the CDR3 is TGCAGTGCTACGGGACAGGAGAATACCTACGAGCAGTACTTC.

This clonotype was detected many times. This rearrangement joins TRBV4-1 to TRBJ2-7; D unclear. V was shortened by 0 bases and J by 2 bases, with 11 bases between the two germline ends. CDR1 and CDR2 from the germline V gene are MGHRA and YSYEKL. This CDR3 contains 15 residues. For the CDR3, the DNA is TGCGCCAGCAGCCAAGATCTACACCTCACCTACGAGCAGTACTTC. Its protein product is CASSQDLHLTYEQYF.

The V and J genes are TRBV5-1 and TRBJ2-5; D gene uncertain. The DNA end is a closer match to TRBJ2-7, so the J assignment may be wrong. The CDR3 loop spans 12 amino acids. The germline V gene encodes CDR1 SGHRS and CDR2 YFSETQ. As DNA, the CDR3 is TGCGCCAGCAGCTTGGGGGGTCTCGAGCAGTACTTC. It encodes CASSLGGLEQYF.

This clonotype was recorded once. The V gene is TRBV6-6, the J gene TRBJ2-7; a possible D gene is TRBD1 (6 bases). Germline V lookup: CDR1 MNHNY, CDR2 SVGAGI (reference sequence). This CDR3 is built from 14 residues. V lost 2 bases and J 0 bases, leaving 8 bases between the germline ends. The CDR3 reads CASSYEQGSYEQYF. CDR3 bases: TGTGCCAGCAGTTACGAACAGGGCTCCTACGAGCAGTACTTC.

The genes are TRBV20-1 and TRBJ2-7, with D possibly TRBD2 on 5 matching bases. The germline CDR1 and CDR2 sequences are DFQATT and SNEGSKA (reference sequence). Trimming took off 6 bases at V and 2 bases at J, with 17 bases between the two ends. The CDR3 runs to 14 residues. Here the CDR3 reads CSAPLWTGTYEQYF. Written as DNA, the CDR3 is TGCAGTGCGCCCCTTTGGACTGGAACCTACGAGCAGTACTTC.

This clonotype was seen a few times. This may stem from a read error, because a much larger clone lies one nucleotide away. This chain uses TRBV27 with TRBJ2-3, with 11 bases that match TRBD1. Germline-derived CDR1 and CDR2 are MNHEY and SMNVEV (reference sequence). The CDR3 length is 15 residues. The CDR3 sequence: CASSKGTGGTDTRYF. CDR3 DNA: TGTGCCAGCAGCAAAGGGACAGGGGGGACAGATACGCGGTATTTT.

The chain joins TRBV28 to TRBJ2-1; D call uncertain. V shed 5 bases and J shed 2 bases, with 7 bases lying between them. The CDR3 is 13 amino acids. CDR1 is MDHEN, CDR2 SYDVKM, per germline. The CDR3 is CASSLLPYNEQFF. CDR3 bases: TGTGCCAGCAGTCTCCTCCCCTACAATGAGCAGTTCTTC.

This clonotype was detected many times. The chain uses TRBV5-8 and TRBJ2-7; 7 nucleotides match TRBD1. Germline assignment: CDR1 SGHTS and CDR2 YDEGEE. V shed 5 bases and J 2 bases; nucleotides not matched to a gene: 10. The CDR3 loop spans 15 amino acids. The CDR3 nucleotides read TGTGCCAGCAGGCTTGCCGGGACAGCCCCCTACGAGCAGTACTTC. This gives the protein CASRLAGTAPYEQYF.

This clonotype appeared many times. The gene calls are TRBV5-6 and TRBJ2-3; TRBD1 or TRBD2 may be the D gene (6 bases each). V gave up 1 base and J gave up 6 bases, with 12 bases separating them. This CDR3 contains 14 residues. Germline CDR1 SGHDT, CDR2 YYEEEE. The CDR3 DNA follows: TGTGCCAGCAGCTTGTGGGGGGCCACCGATACGCAGTATTTT. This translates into CASSLWGATDTQYF.

CDR3 residues: CSVPLAGSSYNEQYF. CDR3 DNA sequence: TGCAGCGTTCCCCTGGCGGGGAGCTCCTACAATGAGCAGTACTTC. The rearrangement joins TRBV29-1 to TRBJ2-1, with D maybe TRBD2 (6 bases). Gene TRBJ2-7 matches the end of the DNA better, so the J call may be wrong. Germline values: CDR1 SQVTM, CDR2 ANQGSEA. This CDR3 has 15 residues.

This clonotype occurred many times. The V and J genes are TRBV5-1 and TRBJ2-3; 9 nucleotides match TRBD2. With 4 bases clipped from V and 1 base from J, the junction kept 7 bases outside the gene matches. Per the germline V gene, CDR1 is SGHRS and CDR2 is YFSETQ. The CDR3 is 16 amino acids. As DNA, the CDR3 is TGCGCCAGCAGCCCCCGGGCTAGCGGGGGCACAGATACGCAGTATTTT. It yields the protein CASSPRASGGTDTQYF.

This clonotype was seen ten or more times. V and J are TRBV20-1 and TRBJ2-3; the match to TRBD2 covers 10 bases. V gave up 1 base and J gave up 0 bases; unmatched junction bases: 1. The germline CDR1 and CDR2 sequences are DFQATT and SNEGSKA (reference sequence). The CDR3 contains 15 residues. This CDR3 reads CSARALAGSTDTQYF. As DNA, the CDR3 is TGCAGTGCTAGAGCACTAGCGGGGAGCACAGATACGCAGTATTTT.

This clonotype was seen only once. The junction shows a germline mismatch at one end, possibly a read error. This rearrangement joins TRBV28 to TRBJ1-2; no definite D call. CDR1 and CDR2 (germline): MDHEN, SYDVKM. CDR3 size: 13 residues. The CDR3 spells CASSLLGNYGYIF. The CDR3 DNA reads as TGTGCCAGCAGTTTATTAGGGAACTATGGCTACATCTTC.

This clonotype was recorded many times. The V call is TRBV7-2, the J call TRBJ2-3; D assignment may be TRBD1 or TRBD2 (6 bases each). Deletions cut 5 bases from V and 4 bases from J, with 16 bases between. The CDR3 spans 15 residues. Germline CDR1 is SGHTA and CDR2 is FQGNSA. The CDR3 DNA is TGTGCCAGCAGCACGGGGGCGGTCGTTGCAGATACGCAGTATTTT. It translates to CASSTGAVVADTQYF.

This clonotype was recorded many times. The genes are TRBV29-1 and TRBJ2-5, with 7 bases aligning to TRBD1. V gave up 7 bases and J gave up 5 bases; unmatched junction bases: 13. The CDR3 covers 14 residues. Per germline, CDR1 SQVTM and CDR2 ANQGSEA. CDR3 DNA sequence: TGCAGCGCCCAGGGGGACCGGAGTGGGGAGACCCAGTACTTC. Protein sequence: CSAQGDRSGETQYF.

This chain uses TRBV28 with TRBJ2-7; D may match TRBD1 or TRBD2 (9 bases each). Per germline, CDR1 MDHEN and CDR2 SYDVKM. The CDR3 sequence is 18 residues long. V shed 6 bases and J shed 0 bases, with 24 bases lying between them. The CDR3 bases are TGTGCCAGCAGGGGGGGACAGGGACTGACTAGCGGCTCCTACGAGCAGTACTTC. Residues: CASRGGQGLTSGSYEQYF.

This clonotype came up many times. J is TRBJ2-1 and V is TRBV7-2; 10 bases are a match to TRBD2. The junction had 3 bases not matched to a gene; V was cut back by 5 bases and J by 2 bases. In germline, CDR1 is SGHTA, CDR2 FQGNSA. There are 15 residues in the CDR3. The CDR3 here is CASSLLAGAYNEQFF. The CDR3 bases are TGTGCCAGCAGCCTTCTAGCGGGGGCCTACAATGAGCAGTTCTTC.